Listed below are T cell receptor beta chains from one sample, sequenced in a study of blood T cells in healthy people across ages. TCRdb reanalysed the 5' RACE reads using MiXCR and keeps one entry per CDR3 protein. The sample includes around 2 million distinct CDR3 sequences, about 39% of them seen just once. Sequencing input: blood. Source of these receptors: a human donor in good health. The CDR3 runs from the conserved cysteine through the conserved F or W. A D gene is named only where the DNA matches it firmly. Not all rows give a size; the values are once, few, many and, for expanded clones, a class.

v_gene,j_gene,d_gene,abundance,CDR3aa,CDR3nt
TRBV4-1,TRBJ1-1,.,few,CASSQLGGPEAFF,TGCGCCAGCAGCCAACTCGGAGGGCCTGAAGCTTTCTTT
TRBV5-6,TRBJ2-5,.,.,CASSFLPGETQYF,TGTGCCAGCAGCTTTCTCCCAGGGGAGACCCAGTACTTC
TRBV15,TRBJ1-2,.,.,CATSSLEKYYGYTF,TGTGCCACCAGCAGCTTGGAGAAGTACTATGGCTACACCTTC
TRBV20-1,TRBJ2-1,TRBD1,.,CSARDRGQGMYNEQFF,TGCAGTGCTAGAGATAGAGGACAGGGGATGTACAATGAGCAGTTCTTC
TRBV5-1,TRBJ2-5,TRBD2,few,CASRSGGDSETQYF,TGCGCCAGCCGAAGCGGGGGTGATTCAGAGACCCAGTACTTC
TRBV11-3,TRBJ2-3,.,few,CASSLGLSPSDTQYF,TGTGCCAGCAGCCTCGGTTTATCCCCTTCAGATACGCAGTATTTT
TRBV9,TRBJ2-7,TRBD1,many,CASSSLGTGGPYEQYF,TGTGCCAGCAGCTCCCTAGGGACAGGGGGACCCTACGAGCAGTACTTC
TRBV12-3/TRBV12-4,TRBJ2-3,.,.,CASSLAGRSSTDTQYF,TGTGCCAGCAGTTTAGCGGGCAGGAGTAGCACAGATACGCAGTATTTT
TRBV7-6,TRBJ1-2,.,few,CASSSQDIWGYTF,TGTGCCAGCAGCTCACAGGACATTTGGGGCTACACCTTC
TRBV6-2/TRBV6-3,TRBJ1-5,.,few,CASSKDGSNQPQHF,TGTGCCAGCAGTAAGGACGGCAGCAATCAGCCCCAGCATTTT
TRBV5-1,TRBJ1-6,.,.,CASSESQGSPLHF,TGCGCCAGCAGCGAAAGCCAGGGGTCACCCCTCCACTTT
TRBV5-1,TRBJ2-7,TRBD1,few,CASSFTDRASYEQYF,TGCGCCAGCAGCTTTACGGACAGGGCCTCCTACGAGCAGTACTTC
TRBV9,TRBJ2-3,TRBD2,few,CASSHPRGGPNTDTQYF,TGTGCCAGCAGCCACCCTCGGGGGGGCCCCAACACAGATACGCAGTATTTT
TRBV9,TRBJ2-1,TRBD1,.,CASSVGDRVGEQFF,TGTGCCAGCAGCGTAGGGGACAGGGTCGGGGAGCAGTTCTTC
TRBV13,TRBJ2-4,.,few,CASSPVLAGEQYF,TGTGCCAGCAGCCCAGTTCTAGCAGGAGAGCAGTACTTC
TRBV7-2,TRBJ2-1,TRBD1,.,CASSYRGPGGQFF,TGTGCCAGCAGCTACAGGGGGCCCGGGGGGCAGTTCTTC
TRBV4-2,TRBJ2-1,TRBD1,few,CASSQRGRQGGETQFF,TGTGCCAGCAGCCAGAGGGGGAGACAGGGTGGAGAGACCCAGTTCTTC
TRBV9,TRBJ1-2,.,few,CASSVAGNYGYTF,TGTGCCAGCAGTGTTGCGGGTAACTATGGCTACACCTTC
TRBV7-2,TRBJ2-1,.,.,CASSLGLKGHRNEQFF,TGTGCCAGCAGCTTAGGTCTGAAAGGACACCGGAATGAGCAGTTCTTC
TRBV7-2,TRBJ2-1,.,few,CASSLGPRRGTYNEQFF,TGTGCCAGCAGCTTAGGCCCGCGACGAGGGACGTACAATGAGCAGTTCTTC
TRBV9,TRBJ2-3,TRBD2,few,CASSSGTLTDTQYF,TGTGCCAGCAGCAGCGGGACCCTCACAGATACGCAGTATTTT
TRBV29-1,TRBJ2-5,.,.,CSVVGEVSPEETQYF,TGCAGCGTTGTAGGGGAGGTTTCGCCGGAAGAGACCCAGTACTTC
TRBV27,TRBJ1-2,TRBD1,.,CASSPITGQGAGSYGYTF,TGTGCCAGCAGTCCCATCACGGGACAGGGGGCAGGTAGCTATGGCTACACCTTC
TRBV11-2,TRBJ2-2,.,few,CASSLVSPGERFF,TGTGCCAGCAGCTTAGTCAGTCCCGGGGAGCGGTTTTTT
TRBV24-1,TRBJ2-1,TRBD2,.,CVTSDLPRTSGGNEQFF,TGTGTCACCAGTGATTTACCTAGGACTAGCGGGGGCAATGAGCAGTTCTTC
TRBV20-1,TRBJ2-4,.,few,CSAKRGTVGINIQYF,TGCAGTGCTAAACGCGGGACAGTTGGTATAAACATTCAGTACTTC
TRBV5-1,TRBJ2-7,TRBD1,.,CASGIGTGVDEQYF,TGCGCCAGCGGAATCGGGACAGGGGTCGACGAGCAGTACTTC
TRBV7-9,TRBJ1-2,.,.,CASSLSGHEGYGYTF,TGTGCCAGCAGCTTGTCGGGACACGAGGGCTATGGCTACACCTTC
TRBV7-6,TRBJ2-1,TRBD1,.,CASTDIPGQGIPGDEQFF,TGTGCCAGCACCGACATACCGGGACAGGGGATCCCAGGAGATGAGCAGTTCTTC
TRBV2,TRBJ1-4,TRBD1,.,CASSEGGITNEKLFF,TGTGCCAGCAGCGAAGGGGGCATAACTAATGAAAAACTGTTTTTT
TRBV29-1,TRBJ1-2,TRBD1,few,CSVDLGQDYGYTF,TGCAGCGTTGATCTTGGACAGGACTATGGCTACACCTTC
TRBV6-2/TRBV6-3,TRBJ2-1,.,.,CASSSSLGGGELSEQFF,TGTGCCAGCAGTTCCTCCTTAGGGGGGGGGGAACTTTCCGAGCAGTTCTTC
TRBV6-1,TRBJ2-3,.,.,CASSESGSHTDTQYF,TGTGCCAGCAGTGAATCAGGTTCCCACACAGATACGCAGTATTTT
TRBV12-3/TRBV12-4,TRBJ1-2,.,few,CASTSRGRSYTF,TGTGCCAGCACCTCTCGGGGGCGGAGCTACACCTTC
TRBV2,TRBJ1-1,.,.,CASSIDPSCTEAFF,TGTGCCAGCAGCATAGACCCGTCTTGCACTGAAGCTTTCTTT
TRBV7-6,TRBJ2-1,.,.,CAGSSLGTGEQFF,TGTGCCGGCAGCTCGCTAGGTACTGGTGAGCAGTTCTTC
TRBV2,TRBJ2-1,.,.,CASKNRANEQFF,TGTGCCAGCAAGAACAGGGCCAATGAGCAGTTCTTC
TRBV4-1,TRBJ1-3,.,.,CASMGPGSSGNTIYF,TGCGCCAGCATGGGCCCAGGGAGCTCTGGAAACACCATATATTTT
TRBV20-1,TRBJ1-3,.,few,CSARIRRGQNSGNTIYF,TGCAGTGCTAGAATACGCCGTGGACAGAACTCTGGAAACACCATATATTTT
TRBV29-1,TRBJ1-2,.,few,CSVEKGRLEVDGYTF,TGCAGCGTTGAGAAGGGCAGACTAGAGGTTGATGGCTACACCTTC
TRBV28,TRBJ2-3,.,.,CASRARPNTDTQYF,TGTGCCAGCAGGGCCCGACCTAACACAGATACGCAGTATTTT
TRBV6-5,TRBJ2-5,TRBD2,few,CASRLAGGPQETQYF,TGTGCCAGCAGGCTAGCGGGGGGACCTCAAGAGACCCAGTACTTC
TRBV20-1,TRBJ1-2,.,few,CSARGGAGAYGYTF,TGCAGTGCTAGAGGCGGAGCAGGGGCCTATGGCTACACCTTC
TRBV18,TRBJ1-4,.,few,CASSTETDSIFNEKLFF,TGTGCCAGCTCAACAGAAACAGACAGCATCTTCAATGAAAAACTGTTTTTT
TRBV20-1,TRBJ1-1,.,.,CSARPRGNMAFF,TGCAGTGCTCGCCCCCGGGGTAATATGGCTTTCTTT
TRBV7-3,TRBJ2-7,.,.,CASSLTGYRRAGPSSYEQYF,TGTGCCAGCAGCTTAACCGGTTATCGACGAGCAGGGCCCAGCTCCTACGAGCAGTACTTC
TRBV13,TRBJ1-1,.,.,CASSLVGTDLMNTEAFF,TGTGCCAGCAGCTTAGTCGGGACGGACCTTATGAACACTGAAGCTTTCTTT
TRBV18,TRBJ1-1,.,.,CASSPGVETEAFF,TGTGCCAGCTCACCTGGCGTGGAGACTGAAGCTTTCTTT
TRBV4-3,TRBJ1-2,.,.,CASSQKAGYGYTF,TGCGCCAGCAGCCAGAAGGCTGGCTATGGCTACACCTTC
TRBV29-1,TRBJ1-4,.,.,CSVLQTGSNEKLFF,TGCAGCGTTCTTCAGACAGGTTCTAATGAAAAACTGTTTTTT
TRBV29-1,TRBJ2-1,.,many,CSVIPTLYNEQFF,TGCAGCGTAATCCCCACACTTTACAATGAGCAGTTCTTC
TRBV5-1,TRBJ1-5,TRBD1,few,CASRRTGDSNQPQHF,TGCGCCAGCAGACGGACAGGAGACAGCAATCAGCCCCAGCATTTT
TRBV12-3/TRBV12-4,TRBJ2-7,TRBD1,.,CASSQGTGWDYEQYF,TGTGCCAGCAGCCAAGGGACAGGGTGGGATTACGAGCAGTACTTC
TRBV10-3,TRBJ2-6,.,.,CAISDLVAVGANVLTF,TGTGCCATCAGTGACCTAGTTGCGGTTGGGGCCAACGTCCTGACTTTC
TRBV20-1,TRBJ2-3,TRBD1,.,CSASPGTGYTDTQYF,TGCAGTGCTAGCCCCGGGACAGGTTACACAGATACGCAGTATTTT
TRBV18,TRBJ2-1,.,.,CASSPQTAYNEQFF,TGTGCCAGCTCACCACAGACAGCCTACAATGAGCAGTTCTTC
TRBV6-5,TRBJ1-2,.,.,CASSYSTRDPRYTF,TGTGCCAGCAGTTACTCGACCAGGGACCCCCGCTACACCTTC
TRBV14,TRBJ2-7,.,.,CASRNSGSYEQYF,TGTGCCAGCAGGAATTCAGGGTCCTACGAGCAGTACTTC
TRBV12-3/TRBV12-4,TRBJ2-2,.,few,CASSPSGVFGELFF,TGTGCCAGCAGTCCATCCGGAGTTTTCGGGGAGCTGTTTTTT
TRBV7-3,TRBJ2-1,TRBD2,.,CASSLDGGGDNEQFF,TGTGCCAGCAGCTTAGATGGCGGGGGGGACAATGAGCAGTTCTTC